This TCR beta chain was sequenced for a study of T cells in tumors after PD-1 blockade. Assay: immunoSEQ multiplex PCR; the TCRdb copy retains only in-frame clones and omits some. The sample contains about 20,000 clones, about 84% of which appear only once. Trimming shortened V by 0 bases and J by 7 bases, and 7 bases separated the two germline ends. The CDR3 spans 13 residues. In germline, CDR1 is SGHVS, CDR2 FQNEAQ. The origin of this receptor is a human donor with advanced basal cell or squamous cell carcinoma (not recorded which). The sample here was PBMCs, taken after anti-PD-1 therapy. This sequence joins TRBV7-8 and TRBJ2-1; D not certain. CDR3 bases: TGTGCCAGCAGCTTAGCCTCTAGAAATGAGCAGTTCTTC. Translating gives CASSLASRNEQFF.